This is a list of T cell receptor beta chains from one sample in a study of blood T cell repertoires in COVID-19. Clones were sequenced by immunoSEQ multiplex PCR, and TCRdb holds only the in-frame ones, with some missing. The table records 30,000 to 40,000 clones, 86% of them present only once. The sample consisted of peripheral blood. The receptors were gathered from a woman older than 75 with active or convalescent COVID-19. CDR3s include the opening cysteine and the closing phenylalanine or tryptophan. A D gene is named only where the DNA matches it firmly. Clone size is not always given. Where it is, it says once, few, many or a class for expanded clones.

len: 14; d_gene: NA; v_gene: TRBV4-1; abundance: NA; j_gene: TRBJ2-3; CDR3nt: TGCGCCAGCAGCCAAGTTGGGCCCGGGGTTACGCAGTATTTT; CDR3aa: CASSQVGPGVTQYF
len: 16; d_gene: NA; v_gene: TRBV5-1; abundance: NA; j_gene: TRBJ2-3; CDR3nt: TGCGCCAGCAGCTCACTAGGGAGTGGTGGCACAGATACGCAGTATTTT; CDR3aa: CASSSLGSGGTDTQYF
len: 14; d_gene: TRBD1; v_gene: TRBV6-5; abundance: NA; j_gene: TRBJ1-4; CDR3nt: TGTGCCAGCAGTCTGACAGGGTCTAATGAAAAACTGTTTTTT; CDR3aa: CASSLTGSNEKLFF
len: 11; d_gene: NA; v_gene: TRBV20-1; abundance: NA; j_gene: TRBJ2-1; CDR3nt: TGCAGTGCTAGTCTTGGGGAGGAGCAGTTCTTC; CDR3aa: CSASLGEEQFF
len: 14; d_gene: TRBD2; v_gene: TRBV20-1; abundance: once; j_gene: TRBJ2-1; CDR3nt: TGCAGTGCTAGTATTTGGCTAGCGGGCAATGAGCAGTTCTTC; CDR3aa: CSASIWLAGNEQFF
len: 13; d_gene: NA; v_gene: TRBV7-3; abundance: NA; j_gene: TRBJ2-2; CDR3nt: TGTGCCAGCAGCTTTTTAGGGGTCGGGGAGCTGTTTTTT; CDR3aa: CASSFLGVGELFF
len: 15; d_gene: NA; v_gene: TRBV6-2/TRBV6-3; abundance: NA; j_gene: TRBJ1-2; CDR3nt: TGTGCCAGCAGTTACTCGATCGTCCACAGGGATGGCTACACCTTC; CDR3aa: CASSYSIVHRDGYTF
len: 15; d_gene: NA; v_gene: TRBV5-5; abundance: NA; j_gene: TRBJ1-4; CDR3nt: TGTGCCAGCAGCTTGGATGGAGCAACTAATGAAAAACTGTTTTTT; CDR3aa: CASSLDGATNEKLFF
len: 14; d_gene: NA; v_gene: TRBV5-1; abundance: once; j_gene: TRBJ1-6; CDR3nt: TGCGCCAGCAGCCCCGCGGGCGCCGGTTCACCCCTCCACTTT; CDR3aa: CASSPAGAGSPLHF
len: 15; d_gene: TRBD2; v_gene: TRBV28; abundance: NA; j_gene: TRBJ2-5; CDR3nt: TGTGCCAGCAGTTTGATGGGGGAGGGAGGGGAGACCCAGTACTTC; CDR3aa: CASSLMGEGGETQYF
len: 18; d_gene: TRBD2; v_gene: TRBV4-2; abundance: NA; j_gene: TRBJ2-3; CDR3nt: TGTGCCAGCAGCCAAGCTGGACTAGCGGGAGGAAGCACAGATACGCAGTATTTT; CDR3aa: CASSQAGLAGGSTDTQYF
len: 15; d_gene: NA; v_gene: TRBV3-1/TRBV3-2; abundance: NA; j_gene: TRBJ1-3; CDR3nt: TGTGCCAGCAGGCTGACAGCCAACTCTGGAAACACCATATATTTT; CDR3aa: CASRLTANSGNTIYF
len: 13; d_gene: NA; v_gene: TRBV7-3; abundance: NA; j_gene: TRBJ2-1; CDR3nt: TGTGCCAGCAGTCTAGAGCGGGCGGGTGAGCAGTTCTTC; CDR3aa: CASSLERAGEQFF
len: 16; d_gene: NA; v_gene: TRBV9; abundance: NA; j_gene: TRBJ2-1; CDR3nt: TGTGCCAGCAGCGCCCCAGGCACCTACTCCTACAATGAGCAGTTCTTC; CDR3aa: CASSAPGTYSYNEQFF
len: 13; d_gene: NA; v_gene: TRBV6-2/TRBV6-3; abundance: NA; j_gene: TRBJ1-1; CDR3nt: TGTGCCAGCAGTTACCGGGGGAACACTGAAGCTTTCTTT; CDR3aa: CASSYRGNTEAFF
len: 17; d_gene: TRBD2; v_gene: TRBV9; abundance: NA; j_gene: TRBJ2-5; CDR3nt: TGTGCCAGCAGCGTGACTAGCGGGACAGGAGGCCAAGAGACCCAGTACTTC; CDR3aa: CASSVTSGTGGQETQYF
len: 16; d_gene: NA; v_gene: TRBV6-5; abundance: NA; j_gene: TRBJ1-3; CDR3nt: TGTGCCAGCAGTTACTCGCCTGGGGGGGCCGGAAACACCATATATTTT; CDR3aa: CASSYSPGGAGNTIYF
len: 14; d_gene: NA; v_gene: TRBV7-2; abundance: NA; j_gene: TRBJ2-7; CDR3nt: TGTGCCAGCAGCGCAGGACAGTGGGCCTACGAGCAGTACTTC; CDR3aa: CASSAGQWAYEQYF
len: 15; d_gene: NA; v_gene: TRBV19; abundance: NA; j_gene: TRBJ1-2; CDR3nt: TGTGCCAGTAGTATAGATAAAACGGGGTTTTTTGGCTACACCTTC; CDR3aa: CASSIDKTGFFGYTF
len: 13; d_gene: NA; v_gene: TRBV6-2/TRBV6-3; abundance: NA; j_gene: TRBJ2-1; CDR3nt: TGTGCCAGCACCCCACAGGGTTACAATGAGCAGTTCTTC; CDR3aa: CASTPQGYNEQFF
len: 15; d_gene: TRBD1; v_gene: TRBV5-4; abundance: NA; j_gene: TRBJ2-2; CDR3nt: TGTGCCAGCAGCCCACCGGGACAGGGCACCGGGGAGCTGTTTTTT; CDR3aa: CASSPPGQGTGELFF
len: 16; d_gene: TRBD1; v_gene: TRBV27; abundance: NA; j_gene: TRBJ2-3; CDR3nt: TGTGCCAGCAGACGATGGACAGGGACAGGCACAGATACGCAGTATTTT; CDR3aa: CASRRWTGTGTDTQYF
len: 14; d_gene: TRBD2; v_gene: TRBV3-1/TRBV3-2; abundance: once; j_gene: TRBJ2-5; CDR3nt: TGTGCCAGCAGCCGAGCCGGGGGGAAAGAGACCCAGTACTTC; CDR3aa: CASSRAGGKETQYF
len: 14; d_gene: TRBD1; v_gene: TRBV5-1; abundance: NA; j_gene: TRBJ1-5; CDR3nt: TGCGCCAGCAGCTCCGGGACAGCAAATCAGCCCCAGCATTTT; CDR3aa: CASSSGTANQPQHF
len: 16; d_gene: TRBD2; v_gene: TRBV5-6; abundance: NA; j_gene: TRBJ2-7; CDR3nt: TGTGCCAGCAGCCCGGGACTAGCGGTTTCCACCTACGAGCAGTACTTC; CDR3aa: CASSPGLAVSTYEQYF
len: 15; d_gene: NA; v_gene: TRBV13; abundance: NA; j_gene: TRBJ2-7; CDR3nt: TGTGCCAGCAGCAAACGACTAGTAGGAGGTAACGAGCAGTACTTC; CDR3aa: CASSKRLVGGNEQYF
len: 15; d_gene: NA; v_gene: TRBV4-2; abundance: NA; j_gene: TRBJ2-5; CDR3nt: TGTGCCAGCAGCCGCCACCCCGGGGGTAGAGAGACCCAGTACTTC; CDR3aa: CASSRHPGGRETQYF
len: 12; d_gene: NA; v_gene: TRBV5-1; abundance: few; j_gene: TRBJ1-2; CDR3nt: TGCGCCACCTCGTCAGGGATTGGGGGCTACACCTTC; CDR3aa: CATSSGIGGYTF
len: 16; d_gene: NA; v_gene: TRBV10-1; abundance: NA; j_gene: TRBJ1-5; CDR3nt: TGCGCCAGCAGTGAGAGGGACGACGGGAGGAATCAGCCCCAGCATTTT; CDR3aa: CASSERDDGRNQPQHF
len: 16; d_gene: TRBD2; v_gene: TRBV14; abundance: NA; j_gene: TRBJ2-1; CDR3nt: TGTGCCAGCAGCCGATTTAGCGGGAGGGCCATCCATGAGCAGTTCTTC; CDR3aa: CASSRFSGRAIHEQFF
len: 15; d_gene: TRBD2; v_gene: TRBV27; abundance: NA; j_gene: TRBJ2-1; CDR3nt: TGTGCCAGCAGTGCACTAGCGGGAGAAAGAAATGAGCAGTTCTTC; CDR3aa: CASSALAGERNEQFF
len: 13; d_gene: NA; v_gene: TRBV12-3/TRBV12-4; abundance: NA; j_gene: TRBJ1-2; CDR3nt: TGTGCCAGCGCGGGGGGGGTTGGCTATGGCTACACCTTT; CDR3aa: CASAGGVGYGYTF
len: 15; d_gene: TRBD2; v_gene: TRBV6-5; abundance: NA; j_gene: TRBJ2-5; CDR3nt: TGTGCCAGCAGTTATGGCCGCGGGGGTCAAGAGACCCAGTACTTC; CDR3aa: CASSYGRGGQETQYF
len: 14; d_gene: NA; v_gene: TRBV18; abundance: once; j_gene: TRBJ2-5; CDR3nt: TGTGCCAGCTCGCCTCAGGGATTGCAGGAGACCCAGTACTTC; CDR3aa: CASSPQGLQETQYF
len: 13; d_gene: NA; v_gene: TRBV20-1; abundance: NA; j_gene: TRBJ2-3; CDR3nt: TGCAGTGCTAGTATTAGTTTCTCGGATACGCAGTATTTT; CDR3aa: CSASISFSDTQYF
len: 18; d_gene: NA; v_gene: TRBV24-1; abundance: NA; j_gene: TRBJ2-1; CDR3nt: TGTGCCACCAGCGCTAAAGAAATTTTCGGTTATTTGTTACGGGAGCAGTTCTTC; CDR3aa: CATSAKEIFGYLLREQFF
len: 15; d_gene: TRBD2; v_gene: TRBV19; abundance: once; j_gene: TRBJ2-1; CDR3nt: TGTGCCAGTAATTCCCTAGCGGCCGACTACAATGAGCAGTTCTTC; CDR3aa: CASNSLAADYNEQFF
len: 15; d_gene: TRBD1; v_gene: TRBV5-1; abundance: NA; j_gene: TRBJ2-7; CDR3nt: TGCGCCAGCAGCTTAGGACAGGGATCGACCTACGAGCAGTACTTC; CDR3aa: CASSLGQGSTYEQYF
len: 17; d_gene: NA; v_gene: TRBV3-1/TRBV3-2; abundance: NA; j_gene: TRBJ2-1; CDR3nt: TGTGCCAGCAGCCCACTGGCGGGGGCAGGGATGGACAATGAGCAGTTCTTC; CDR3aa: CASSPLAGAGMDNEQFF
len: 14; d_gene: NA; v_gene: TRBV4-1; abundance: NA; j_gene: TRBJ2-5; CDR3nt: TGCGCCAGCAGCCGGGACTCCTGGGGTGGGACCCAGTACTTC; CDR3aa: CASSRDSWGGTQYF
len: 17; d_gene: TRBD2; v_gene: TRBV3-1/TRBV3-2; abundance: NA; j_gene: TRBJ2-1; CDR3nt: TGTGCCAGCAGCCAGGATCCTTTTCGGGGGGGCCAGGGTGAGCAGTTCTTC; CDR3aa: CASSQDPFRGGQGEQFF
len: 12; d_gene: NA; v_gene: TRBV19; abundance: NA; j_gene: TRBJ2-3; CDR3nt: TGTGCCAGTAGTCATAGCACAGATACGCAGTATTTT; CDR3aa: CASSHSTDTQYF
len: 14; d_gene: TRBD1; v_gene: TRBV5-1; abundance: NA; j_gene: TRBJ2-7; CDR3nt: TGCGCCAGCAGACCAAACACAGGGGCGACCGAGCAGTACTTC; CDR3aa: CASRPNTGATEQYF
len: 17; d_gene: TRBD1; v_gene: TRBV18; abundance: NA; j_gene: TRBJ1-2; CDR3nt: TGTGCCAGCTCACCTTCCGCCGGACAGGGCGGAAACTATGGCTACACCTTC; CDR3aa: CASSPSAGQGGNYGYTF
len: 13; d_gene: TRBD2; v_gene: TRBV5-1; abundance: NA; j_gene: TRBJ2-5; CDR3nt: TGCGCCAGCAGCCAGGGACTAGGGGAGACCCAGTACTTC; CDR3aa: CASSQGLGETQYF
len: 12; d_gene: NA; v_gene: TRBV12-3/TRBV12-4; abundance: NA; j_gene: TRBJ1-1; CDR3nt: TGTGCCAGCAGTTTTGGGTGGAGGGAAGCTTTCTTT; CDR3aa: CASSFGWREAFF
len: 15; d_gene: NA; v_gene: TRBV9; abundance: NA; j_gene: TRBJ1-6; CDR3nt: TGTGCCAGCAGCGTCCAGGCTTCATATAATTCACCCCTCCACTTT; CDR3aa: CASSVQASYNSPLHF
len: 15; d_gene: TRBD2; v_gene: TRBV7-2; abundance: NA; j_gene: TRBJ2-7; CDR3nt: TGTGCCAGCAGCTCCTTCCGTGCGGGAGCTCACGAGCAGTACTTC; CDR3aa: CASSSFRAGAHEQYF
len: 13; d_gene: NA; v_gene: TRBV12-3/TRBV12-4; abundance: NA; j_gene: TRBJ1-5; CDR3nt: TGTGCCAGCAGGAACAATGAGGGTCAGCCCCAGCATTTT; CDR3aa: CASRNNEGQPQHF
len: 16; d_gene: TRBD2; v_gene: TRBV19; abundance: few; j_gene: TRBJ2-7; CDR3nt: TGTGCCAGTAGTATAGAGAGGACTAGCGGGAACTACGAGCAGTACTTC; CDR3aa: CASSIERTSGNYEQYF
len: 12; d_gene: NA; v_gene: TRBV10-3; abundance: NA; j_gene: TRBJ2-7; CDR3nt: TGTGCCATTCGGACAGGGCGGGAGGAGCAGTACTTC; CDR3aa: CAIRTGREEQYF
len: 17; d_gene: TRBD2; v_gene: TRBV19; abundance: once; j_gene: TRBJ2-2; CDR3nt: TGTGCCAGTAGTAGTGGTGGGCTAGCGGGAGGCCCCGGGGAGCTGTTTTTT; CDR3aa: CASSSGGLAGGPGELFF
len: 15; d_gene: NA; v_gene: TRBV7-6; abundance: NA; j_gene: TRBJ2-1; CDR3nt: TGTGCCAGCAGCTTAGTTCTAGCAGCTTACAATGAGCAGTTCTTC; CDR3aa: CASSLVLAAYNEQFF
len: 12; d_gene: NA; v_gene: TRBV12-3/TRBV12-4; abundance: few; j_gene: TRBJ1-1; CDR3nt: TGTGCCAGCAGTTTAGACTTAGGGAGCGGGGTATTT; CDR3aa: CASSLDLGSGVF
len: 14; d_gene: TRBD1; v_gene: TRBV19; abundance: NA; j_gene: TRBJ2-7; CDR3nt: TGTGCCAGTAGTATAGGGCAGGGGGCTTACGAGCAGTACTTC; CDR3aa: CASSIGQGAYEQYF
len: 14; d_gene: NA; v_gene: TRBV5-1; abundance: NA; j_gene: TRBJ1-1; CDR3nt: TGCGCCAGCAGCTCTCAGGCCCTGAACACTGAAGCTTTCTTT; CDR3aa: CASSSQALNTEAFF
len: 14; d_gene: TRBD1; v_gene: TRBV6-6; abundance: NA; j_gene: TRBJ2-7; CDR3nt: TGTGCCAGCAGTTCCGCGACAGGGGAGGTCGAGCAGTACTTC; CDR3aa: CASSSATGEVEQYF